This is a list of T cell receptor beta chains from one sample in a study of memory CD4+ T cells and cytomegalovirus serostatus. Libraries were prepared by immunoSEQ multiplex PCR; TCRdb keeps only in-frame clonotypes and omits some of them. The data show some 54,000 clones, 83% seen once. The sequenced material came from memory CD4+ T cells from blood. The source is an adult in good health and CMV-seropositive. Both conserved end residues are part of each CDR3. The order of the fields is CDR3 length, J gene, V gene, clone size, D gene, CDR3 DNA, CDR3 protein. A D gene is named only where the DNA matches it firmly. Only some rows state a clone size, as once, few, many or a class for expanded clones.

15 TRBJ2-1 TRBV28 once TRBD2 TGTGCCAGCAGTTTACTGGCGGCTAGCGGCCACGACGGGTTCTTC CASSLLAASGHDGFF
15 TRBJ2-3 TRBV7-9 NA NA TGTGCCAGCAGCTTTGGAGGGGGGGCCGGAGATACGCAGTATTTT CASSFGGGAGDTQYF
17 TRBJ1-2 TRBV7-8 NA TRBD1 TGTGCCAGCAGCTTACACGGACGGACAGGGGCGAACTATGGCTACACCTTC CASSLHGRTGANYGYTF
12 TRBJ1-2 TRBV7-2 NA NA TGTGCCAGCAGCCAGCAGGGGAATGGCTACACCTTC CASSQQGNGYTF
15 TRBJ2-5 TRBV6-5 NA NA TGTGCCAGCAGTTACTCGATGGCGAGGGCGGAGACCCAGTACTTC CASSYSMARAETQYF
13 TRBJ2-1 TRBV6-6 NA NA TGTGCCAGCAGACTCGTTAGTGGGGTTGAGCAGTTCTTC CASRLVSGVEQFF
15 TRBJ2-7 TRBV11-2 NA TRBD2 TGTGCCAGCAGCTTAGACCGGACTAGACTCCACGAGCAGTACTTC CASSLDRTRLHEQYF
13 TRBJ2-7 TRBV14 NA NA TGTGCCAGCAGCCAACCCGGGCCGTACGAGCAGTACTTC CASSQPGPYEQYF
14 TRBJ1-6 TRBV5-8 NA NA TGTGCCAGCAGCTTGGCCTACAGGAGGTCACCCCTCCACTTT CASSLAYRRSPLHF
15 TRBJ2-2 TRBV7-2 NA NA TGTGCCAGCAGCTTGAGTCAGGTTCTCACCGGGGAGCTGTTTTTT CASSLSQVLTGELFF